These 20 T cell receptor beta chains originate from one sample sequenced in a study of blood T cell repertoires in COVID-19. Repertoires were generated with immunoSEQ multiplex PCR, while TCRdb's copy carries only in-frame clones and drops some. Of 300,000 to 450,000 clones in the sample, more than 65% are singletons; the top ten hold more than 0.95%. The sequenced material came from peripheral blood. These receptors all come from a human donor with acute or convalescent COVID-19. The donor label of this sample is uncertain.

V usage is TRBV27 and J usage is TRBJ1-1, with a weak D call TRBD1 (6 bases). CDR1 is MNHEY and CDR2 is SMNVEV in the germline V gene (reference sequence). The V end lost 1 base, the J end lost 1 base, and 22 bases lay between the germline ends. The CDR3 contains 19 residues. Here the CDR3 reads CASSLYPRRQAGRNTEAFF. CDR3 in DNA: TGTGCCAGCAGTTTATACCCTCGTCGACAGGCAGGGCGGAACACTGAAGCTTTCTTT.

The rearrangement joins TRBV9 to TRBJ2-2, with TRBD2 matching 9 bases. The CDR3 runs to 16 residues. Germline CDR1 SGDLS, CDR2 YYNGEE. With V trimmed by 4 bases and J by 2 bases, 6 bases remained unmatched. The CDR3 spells CASSYSGSPNTGELFF. The CDR3 DNA follows: TGTGCCAGCAGCTATAGCGGGAGCCCAAACACCGGGGAGCTGTTTTTT.

The J gene is TRBJ1-2, the V gene TRBV6-1, with TRBD1 matching 7 bases. CDR1 is MNHNS and CDR2 is SASEGT in the germline V gene. This CDR3 spans 16 amino acids. The V and J ends lost 2 bases and 5 bases, in that order; junction bases with no gene match: 11. The CDR3 is CASSELGQFGAYGYTF. CDR3 nucleotides: TGTGCCAGCAGTGAATTGGGACAGTTCGGGGCGTATGGCTACACCTTC.

This chain joins TRBV5-1 and TRBJ2-3, with 11 bases lining up with TRBD2. The CDR3 is 17 amino acids. V trimming: 4 bases; J trimming: 1 base; junction bases outside the gene matches: 8. Germline CDR1 and CDR2: SGHRS and YFSETQ. CDR3 sequence reads: CASSPRTSGRGTDTQYF. In DNA form, the CDR3 reads TGCGCCAGCAGCCCTCGGACTAGCGGGCGGGGCACAGATACGCAGTATTTT.

Only one count was recorded for this clone. The rearrangement uses TRBV11-2 and TRBJ2-1, with 13 bases aligning to TRBD2. Germline CDR1 and CDR2: SGHAT and FQNNGV. V lost 2 bases, J lost 5 bases, and 12 bases stayed unmatched. CDR3 length: 19 residues. CDR3 DNA sequence: TGTGCCAGCAGCTTAAGTAGGGGACTAGCGGGATGGAAGGACAATGAGCAGTTCTTC. Translated, it gives CASSLSRGLAGWKDNEQFF.

This chain connects TRBV7-9 to TRBJ1-6, with a possible D match to TRBD1 (5 bases). This CDR3 region has 13 residues. The germline CDR1 and CDR2 sequences are SEHNR and FQNEAQ (reference sequence). The germline V and J ends were trimmed by 2 bases and 10 bases, with 9 bases remaining between them. Here the CDR3 DNA reads TGTGCCAGCAGCTTACAGGGACTCTCACCCCTCCACTTT. Translated: CASSLQGLSPLHF.

The chain is built from TRBV7-9 and TRBJ2-7, with a weak D call TRBD2 (6 bases). This CDR3 spans 15 amino acids. Between the trimmed V and J ends, which lost 1 base and 3 bases, there was a span of 13 bases. Germline V gives CDR1 SEHNR, CDR2 FQNEAQ (reference sequence). The CDR3 DNA reads TGTGCCAGCAGCTTAGTCCGGGGGAATATCTACGAGCAGTACTTC. Translated, it gives CASSLVRGNIYEQYF.

This clone was observed once. The genes are TRBV6-5 and TRBJ1-1, with D unresolved. CDR3 length equals 11 residues. V was shortened by 3 bases and J by 5 bases, with 4 bases between the two germline ends. CDR1 is MNHEY, CDR2 SVGAGI, per germline. In DNA, the CDR3 is TGTGCCAGCAGTTATGAGACTGAAGCTTTCTTT. This translates into CASSYETEAFF.

This chain links TRBV4-1 with TRBJ2-5, with D perhaps matching TRBD1 (6 bases). The CDR3 is 14 residues long. The V gene lost 3 bases and the J gene lost 2 bases, with 10 bases spanning the gap. Germline assignment: CDR1 MGHRA and CDR2 YSYEKL. The CDR3 here is CASSQRQAQETQYF. CDR3 nucleotides: TGCGCCAGCAGCCAGAGACAGGCTCAAGAGACCCAGTACTTC.

The chain uses TRBV18 and TRBJ1-5; D ambiguous. V was cut by 3 bases and J by 7 bases, with 13 bases left in between. This CDR3 has 14 amino acids. CDR1 is KGHSH and CDR2 is LQKENI in the germline V gene. This CDR3 is CASSPTRTRQPQHF. The CDR3 bases are TGTGCCAGCTCACCCACCAGAACCAGACAGCCCCAGCATTTT.

The chain recombines TRBV19 with TRBJ2-5; 7 bases agree with TRBD2. V shed 9 bases and J 5 bases; nucleotides not matched to a gene: 15. CDR3 length: 15 residues. Per the germline V gene, CDR1 is LNHDA and CDR2 is SQIVND (reference sequence). In nucleotides, the CDR3 is TGTGCCAGCTCCCCTTTAGACCGGGACTATGAGACCCAGTACTTC. This sequence encodes CASSPLDRDYETQYF.

The genes are TRBV2 and TRBJ2-3; 7 bases match TRBD1. The CDR3 extends over 14 amino acids. V lost 2 bases to trimming and J lost 6 bases; unmatched junction nucleotides: 5. CDR1 is SNHLY and CDR2 is FYNNEI in the germline V gene. For the CDR3, the DNA is TGTGCCAGCAGTGAACACAGGGGTGGTGATACGCAGTATTTT. Protein: CASSEHRGGDTQYF.

The chain couples TRBV27 to TRBJ1-2; the D is unclear. The CDR3 is 13 residues long. Germline V CDR1 and CDR2: MNHEY, SMNVEV (reference sequence). The V end was cut by 3 bases, the J end by 4 bases, with 9 bases between. CDR3 amino acids: CASSFANGYGYTF. The CDR3 nucleotides are TGTGCCAGCAGTTTCGCTAATGGCTATGGCTACACCTTC.

The genes are TRBV5-1 and TRBJ2-3, with D possibly being TRBD1 (5 bases). The CDR3 consists of 15 residues. CDR1 and CDR2 from the germline V gene are SGHRS and YFSETQ. V gave up 0 bases and J gave up 2 bases, with 10 bases separating them. CDR3: CASSLVYRFTDTQYF. CDR3 sequence (DNA): TGCGCCAGCAGCTTGGTGTACAGGTTCACAGATACGCAGTATTTT.

J is TRBJ2-3 and V is TRBV14; tentatively, D is TRBD2 (5 bases). The CDR3 has 15 residues. V was clipped by 0 bases and J by 4 bases, with 11 bases between them. Germline assignment: CDR1 SGHDN and CDR2 FVKESK. CDR3 nucleotide sequence: TGTGCCAGCAGCCAAGATCTCCGGACTGCAGATACGCAGTATTTT. Its protein is CASSQDLRTADTQYF.

This rearrangement joins TRBV20-1 to TRBJ2-5; D call uncertain. V lost 3 bases to trimming and J lost 2 bases, with 22 bases between them. The CDR3 has 17 amino acids. Germline V lookup: CDR1 DFQATT, CDR2 SNEGSKA (reference sequence). The CDR3: CSASKIGRGAVQETQYF. CDR3 in DNA: TGCAGTGCTAGTAAAATCGGTCGTGGTGCGGTACAAGAGACCCAGTACTTC.

The chain joins TRBV30 to TRBJ2-3, with TRBD2 matching over 8 bases. The CDR3 spans 13 residues. The germline V gene encodes CDR1 GTSNPN and CDR2 SVGIG (reference sequence). The V segment lost 7 bases and the J segment 3 bases; nucleotides outside the gene matches: 6. The CDR3 nucleotides read TGTGCCTCGGGGGGGCTAGGGACAGATACGCAGTATTTT. As protein: CASGGLGTDTQYF.

The CDR3 spells CASSMTSGVDTQYF. CDR3 coding DNA: TGTGCCAGTAGTATGACTAGCGGGGTAGATACGCAGTATTTT. The gene calls are TRBV19 and TRBJ2-3, with 11 bases matching TRBD2. Unmatched junction bases numbered 1, after V lost 3 bases and J lost 5 bases. This CDR3 is 14 amino acids long. Germline CDR1 is LNHDA and CDR2 is SQIVND (reference sequence). Variable domain in full (rest from reference TRBV19 and TRBJ2-3): DGGITQSPKYLFRKEGQNVTLSCEQNLNHDAMYWYRQDPGQGLRLIYYSQIVNDFQKGDIAEGYSVSREKKESFPLTVTSAQKNPTAFYLCASSMTSGVDTQYFGPGTRLTVL.

The gene calls are TRBV7-8 and TRBJ2-7; 8 positions match TRBD1. Germline V gene sequence: CDR1 SGHVS, CDR2 FQNEAQ. V lost 7 bases, J lost 7 bases, and 9 bases stayed unmatched. This CDR3 region has 13 residues. CDR3 loop: CASKDRGLGEQYF. CDR3 DNA: TGTGCCAGCAAAGACAGGGGCTTGGGTGAGCAGTACTTC.

The gene calls are TRBV28 and TRBJ2-2; D is unclear. The CDR3 covers 14 residues. V lost 6 bases to trimming and J lost 5 bases, with 13 bases between them. CDR1 is MDHEN and CDR2 is SYDVKM in the germline V gene. CDR3: CASRPAGGTGELFF. CDR3 in DNA: TGTGCCAGCAGGCCCGCAGGTGGGACCGGGGAGCTGTTTTTT.